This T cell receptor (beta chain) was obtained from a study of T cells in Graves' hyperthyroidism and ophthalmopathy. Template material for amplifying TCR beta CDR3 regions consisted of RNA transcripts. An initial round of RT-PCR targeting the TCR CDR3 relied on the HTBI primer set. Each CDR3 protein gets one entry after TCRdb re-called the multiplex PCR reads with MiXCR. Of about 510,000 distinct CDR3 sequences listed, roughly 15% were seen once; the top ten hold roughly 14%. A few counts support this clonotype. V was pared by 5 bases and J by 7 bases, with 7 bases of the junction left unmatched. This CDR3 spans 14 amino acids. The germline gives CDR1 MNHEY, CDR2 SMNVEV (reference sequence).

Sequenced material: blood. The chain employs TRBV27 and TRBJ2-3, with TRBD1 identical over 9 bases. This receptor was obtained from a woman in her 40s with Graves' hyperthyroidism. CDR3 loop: CASSTQGAVNTQYF. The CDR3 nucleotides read TGTGCCAGCAGTACACAGGGGGCAGTAAATACGCAGTATTTT.